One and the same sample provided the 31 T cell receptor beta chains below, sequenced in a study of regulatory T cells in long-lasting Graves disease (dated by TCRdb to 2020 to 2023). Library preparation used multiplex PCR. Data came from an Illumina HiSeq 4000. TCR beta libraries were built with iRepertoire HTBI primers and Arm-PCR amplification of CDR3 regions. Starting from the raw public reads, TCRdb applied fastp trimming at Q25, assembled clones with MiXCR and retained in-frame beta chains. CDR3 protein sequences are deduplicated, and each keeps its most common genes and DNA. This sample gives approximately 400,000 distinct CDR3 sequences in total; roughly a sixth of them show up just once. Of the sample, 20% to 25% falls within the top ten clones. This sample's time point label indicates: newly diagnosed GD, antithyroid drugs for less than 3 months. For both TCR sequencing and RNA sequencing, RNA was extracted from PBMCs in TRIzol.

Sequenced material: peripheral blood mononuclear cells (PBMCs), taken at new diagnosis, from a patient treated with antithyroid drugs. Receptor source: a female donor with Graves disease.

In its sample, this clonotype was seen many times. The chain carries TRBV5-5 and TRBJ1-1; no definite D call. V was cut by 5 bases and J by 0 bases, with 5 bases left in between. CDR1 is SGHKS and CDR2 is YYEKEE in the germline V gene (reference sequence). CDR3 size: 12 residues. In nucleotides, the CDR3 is TGTGCCAGCAGGGGATTGAACACTGAAGCTTTCTTT. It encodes CASRGLNTEAFF.

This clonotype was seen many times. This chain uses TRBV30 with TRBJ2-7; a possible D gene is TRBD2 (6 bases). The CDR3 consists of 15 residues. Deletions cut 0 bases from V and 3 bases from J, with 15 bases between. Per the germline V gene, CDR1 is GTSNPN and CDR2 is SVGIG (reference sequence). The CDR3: CAWSVGEFSGYEQYF. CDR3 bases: TGTGCCTGGAGTGTAGGGGAATTTAGCGGCTACGAGCAGTACTTC.

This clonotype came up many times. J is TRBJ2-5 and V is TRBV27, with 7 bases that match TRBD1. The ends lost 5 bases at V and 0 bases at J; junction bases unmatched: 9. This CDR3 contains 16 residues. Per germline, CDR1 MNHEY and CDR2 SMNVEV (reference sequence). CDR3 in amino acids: CASSPRQGYHQETQYF. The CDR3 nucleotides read TGTGCCAGCAGTCCCCGACAGGGATACCACCAAGAGACCCAGTACTTC.

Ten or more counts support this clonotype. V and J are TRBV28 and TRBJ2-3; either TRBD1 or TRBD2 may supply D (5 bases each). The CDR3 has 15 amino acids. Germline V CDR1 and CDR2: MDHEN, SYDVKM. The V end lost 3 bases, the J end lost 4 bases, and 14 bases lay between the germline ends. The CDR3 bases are TGTGCCAGCAGTTTTAGCCTGGGGGTACCAGATACGCAGTATTTT. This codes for CASSFSLGVPDTQYF.

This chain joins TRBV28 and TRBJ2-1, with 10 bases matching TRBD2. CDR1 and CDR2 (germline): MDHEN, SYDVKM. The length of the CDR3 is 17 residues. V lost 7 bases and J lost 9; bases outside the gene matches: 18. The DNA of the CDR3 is TGTGCCAGCACCCTTTCAGGACTAGCGGACTTGGGACCTGAGCAGTTCTTC. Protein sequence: CASTLSGLADLGPEQFF.

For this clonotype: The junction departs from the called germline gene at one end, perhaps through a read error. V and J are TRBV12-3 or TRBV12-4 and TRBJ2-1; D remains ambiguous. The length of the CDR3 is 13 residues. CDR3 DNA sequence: TGTGCCAGCAGTTACGCTAGAAACAATGAGCGGTTCTTC. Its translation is CASSYARNNERFF.

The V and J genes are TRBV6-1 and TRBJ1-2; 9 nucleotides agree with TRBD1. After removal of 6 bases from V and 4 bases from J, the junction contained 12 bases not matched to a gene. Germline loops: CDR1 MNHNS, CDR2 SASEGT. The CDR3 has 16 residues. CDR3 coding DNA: TGTGCCAGCAGCGGGACAGGGACTAAAATTGCCTATGGCTACACCTTC. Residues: CASSGTGTKIAYGYTF.

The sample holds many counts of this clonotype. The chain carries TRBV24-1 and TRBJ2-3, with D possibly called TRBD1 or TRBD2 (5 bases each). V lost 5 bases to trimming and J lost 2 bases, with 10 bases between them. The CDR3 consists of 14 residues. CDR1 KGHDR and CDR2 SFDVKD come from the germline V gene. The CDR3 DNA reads TGTGCCACCAGTGGACGGGGCCCCACAGATACGCAGTATTTT. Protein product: CATSGRGPTDTQYF.

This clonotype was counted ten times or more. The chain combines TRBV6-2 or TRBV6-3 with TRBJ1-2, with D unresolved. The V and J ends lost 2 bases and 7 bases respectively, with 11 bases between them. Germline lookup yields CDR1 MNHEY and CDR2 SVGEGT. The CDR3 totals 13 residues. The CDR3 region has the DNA TGTGCCAGCAGTTACCGACGAGAAGCTGGCTACACCTTC. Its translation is CASSYRREAGYTF.

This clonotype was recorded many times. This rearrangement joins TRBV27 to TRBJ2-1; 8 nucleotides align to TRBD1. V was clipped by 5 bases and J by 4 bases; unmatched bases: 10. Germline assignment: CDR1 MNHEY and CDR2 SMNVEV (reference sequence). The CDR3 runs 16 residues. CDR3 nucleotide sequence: TGTGCCAGCAGTCTACCCTGGGACAGGAGTTACAATGAGCAGTTCTTC. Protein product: CASSLPWDRSYNEQFF.

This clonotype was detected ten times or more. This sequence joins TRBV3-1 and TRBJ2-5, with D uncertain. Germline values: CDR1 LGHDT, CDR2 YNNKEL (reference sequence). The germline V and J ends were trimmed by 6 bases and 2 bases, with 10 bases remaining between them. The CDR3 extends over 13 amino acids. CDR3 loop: CASRTSPQETQYF. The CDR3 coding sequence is TGTGCCAGCAGGACAAGCCCTCAAGAGACCCAGTACTTC.

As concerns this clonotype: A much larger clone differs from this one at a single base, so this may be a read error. CDR3 sequence reads: CASSQEPGVTEAFF. CDR3 coding DNA: TGCGCCAGCAGCCAAGAACCGGGGGTCACTGAAGCTTTCTTT. V is TRBV4-3 and J is TRBJ1-1, with D perhaps TRBD1 (5 bases). Trimming removed 0 bases from V and 4 bases from J, with 9 bases in between. Germline values: CDR1 LGHNA, CDR2 YSLEER. The CDR3 contains 14 residues.

CDR3 in amino acids: CATSAGTNYNEQFF. The CDR3 DNA sequence: TGTGCCACCAGTGCCGGGACCAACTACAATGAGCAGTTCTTC. The chain employs TRBV24-1 and TRBJ2-1; D is possibly TRBD1 or TRBD2 (5 bases each). The germline V and J ends were trimmed by 5 bases and 3 bases, with 10 bases remaining between them. CDR1 and CDR2 (germline): KGHDR, SFDVKD. The length of the CDR3 is 14 residues.

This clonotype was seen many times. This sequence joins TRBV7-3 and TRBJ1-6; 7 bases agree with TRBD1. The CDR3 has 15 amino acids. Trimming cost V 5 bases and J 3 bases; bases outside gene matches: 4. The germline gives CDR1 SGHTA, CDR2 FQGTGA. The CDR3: CASSPGTDYNSPLHF. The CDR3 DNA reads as TGTGCCAGCAGCCCTGGGACAGACTATAATTCACCCCTCCACTTT.

As DNA, the CDR3 is TGTGCCAGCAGGAGGGGGGGCACCATGGGCTACGAGCAGTACTTC. Residues: CASRRGGTMGYEQYF. The rearrangement links TRBV12-3 or TRBV12-4 to TRBJ2-7, with D maybe TRBD2 (7 bases). V was pared by 6 bases and J by 3 bases, with 18 bases between. There are 15 residues in the CDR3.

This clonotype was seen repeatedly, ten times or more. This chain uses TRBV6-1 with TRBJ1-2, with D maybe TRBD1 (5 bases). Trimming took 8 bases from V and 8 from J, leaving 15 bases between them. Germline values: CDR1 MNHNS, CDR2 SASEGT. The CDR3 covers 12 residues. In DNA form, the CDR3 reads TGTGCCAGCTCCGAACCAGGGCTCGGCTACACCTTC. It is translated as CASSEPGLGYTF.

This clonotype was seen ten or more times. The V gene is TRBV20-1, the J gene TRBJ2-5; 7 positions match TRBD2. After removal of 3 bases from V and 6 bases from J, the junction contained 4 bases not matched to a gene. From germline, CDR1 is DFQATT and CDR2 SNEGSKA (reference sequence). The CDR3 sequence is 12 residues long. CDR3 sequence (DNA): TGCAGTGCTAGGGGGGGGGAGAAGACCCAGTACTTC. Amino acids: CSARGGEKTQYF.

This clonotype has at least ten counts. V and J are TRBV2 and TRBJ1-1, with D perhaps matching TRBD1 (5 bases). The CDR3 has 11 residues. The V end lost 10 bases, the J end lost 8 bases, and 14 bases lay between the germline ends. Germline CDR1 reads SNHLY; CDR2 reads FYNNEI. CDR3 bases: TGTGCCATAGACAGTCCAAGGGAAGCTTTCTTT. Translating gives CAIDSPREAFF.

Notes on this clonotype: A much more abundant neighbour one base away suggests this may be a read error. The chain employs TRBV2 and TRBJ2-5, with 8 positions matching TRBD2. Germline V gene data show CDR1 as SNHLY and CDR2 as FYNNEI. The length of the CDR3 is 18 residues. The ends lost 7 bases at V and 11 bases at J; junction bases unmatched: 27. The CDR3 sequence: CASNRAYLQIREGNEQYF. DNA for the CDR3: TGTGCCAGCAACCGGGCTTATCTACAGATACGGGAGGGCAATGAGCAGTACTTC.

The CDR3 DNA follows: TGTGCCAGCAGCTTTTTTTGGGGGGAAAAACTGTTTTTT. It encodes CASSFFWGEKLFF. The J gene is TRBJ1-4, the V gene TRBV6-1; perhaps TRBD1 as D (5 bases). CDR3 length: 13 residues. Trimming took off 6 bases at V and 8 bases at J, with 13 bases between the two ends. CDR1 is MNHNS and CDR2 is SASEGT in the germline V gene.

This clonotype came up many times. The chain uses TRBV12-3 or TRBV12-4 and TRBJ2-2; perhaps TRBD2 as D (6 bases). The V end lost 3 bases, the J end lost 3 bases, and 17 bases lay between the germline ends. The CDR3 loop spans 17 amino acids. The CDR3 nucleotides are TGTGCCAGCAGTTTGAATTGGCGGGGCGGGTACACCGGGGAGCTGTTTTTT. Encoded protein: CASSLNWRGGYTGELFF.

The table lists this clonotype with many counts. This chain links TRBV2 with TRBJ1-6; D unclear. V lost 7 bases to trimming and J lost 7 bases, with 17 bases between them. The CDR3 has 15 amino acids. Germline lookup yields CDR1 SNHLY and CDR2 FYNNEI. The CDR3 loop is CASKVLGQLNSPLHF. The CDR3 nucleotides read TGTGCCAGCAAGGTCCTGGGCCAGCTAAATTCACCCCTCCACTTT.

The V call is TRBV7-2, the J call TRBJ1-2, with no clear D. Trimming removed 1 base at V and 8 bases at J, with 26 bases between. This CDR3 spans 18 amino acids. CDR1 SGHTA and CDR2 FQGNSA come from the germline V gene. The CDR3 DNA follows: TGTGCCAGCAGCTTAGACGGCAGGACCCGGATCCTCCCTTGGGGCTACACCTTC. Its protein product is CASSLDGRTRILPWGYTF.

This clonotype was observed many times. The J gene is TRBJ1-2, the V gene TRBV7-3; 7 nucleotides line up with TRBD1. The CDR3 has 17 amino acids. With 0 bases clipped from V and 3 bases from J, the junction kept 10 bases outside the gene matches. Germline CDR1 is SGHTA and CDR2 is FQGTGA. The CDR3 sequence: CASSLTPGRTGDYGYTF. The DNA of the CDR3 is TGTGCCAGCAGCTTAACCCCAGGGAGAACAGGGGACTATGGCTACACCTTC. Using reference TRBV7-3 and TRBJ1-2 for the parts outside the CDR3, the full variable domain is GAGVSQTPSNKVTEKGKYVELRCDPISGHTALYWYRQSLGQGPEFLIYFQGTGAADDSGLPNDRFFAVRPEGSVSTLKIQRTERGDSAVYLCASSLTPGRTGDYGYTFGSGTRLTVV.

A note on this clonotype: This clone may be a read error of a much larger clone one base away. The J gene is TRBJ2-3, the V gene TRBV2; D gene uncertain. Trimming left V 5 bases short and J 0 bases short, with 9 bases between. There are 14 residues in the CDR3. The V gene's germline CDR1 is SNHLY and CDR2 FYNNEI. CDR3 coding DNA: TGTGCCAGCAGTAGTGTCGCCAGCACAGATACGCAGTATTTT. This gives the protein CASSSVASTDTQYF.

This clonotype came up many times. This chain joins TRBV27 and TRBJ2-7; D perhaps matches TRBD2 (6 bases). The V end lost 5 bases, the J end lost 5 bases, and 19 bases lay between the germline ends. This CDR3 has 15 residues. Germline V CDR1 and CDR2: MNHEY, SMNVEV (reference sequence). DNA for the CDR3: TGTGCCAGCAGTCCGCGATCGAGGAGGGGTAACGAGCAGTACTTC. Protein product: CASSPRSRRGNEQYF.

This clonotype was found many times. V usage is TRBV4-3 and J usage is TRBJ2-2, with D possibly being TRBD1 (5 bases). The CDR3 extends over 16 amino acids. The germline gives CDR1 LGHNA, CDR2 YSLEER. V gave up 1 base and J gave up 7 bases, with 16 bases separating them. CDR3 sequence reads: CASSQGRVAQYGELFF. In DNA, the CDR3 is TGCGCCAGCAGCCAAGGCAGGGTGGCCCAGTACGGGGAGCTGTTTTTT.

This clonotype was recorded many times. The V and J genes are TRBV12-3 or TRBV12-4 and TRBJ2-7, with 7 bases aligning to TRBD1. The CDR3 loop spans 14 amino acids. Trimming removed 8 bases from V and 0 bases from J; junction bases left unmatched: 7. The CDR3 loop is CASQNRGSSYEQYF. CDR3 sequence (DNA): TGTGCCAGCCAGAACAGGGGATCCTCCTACGAGCAGTACTTC.

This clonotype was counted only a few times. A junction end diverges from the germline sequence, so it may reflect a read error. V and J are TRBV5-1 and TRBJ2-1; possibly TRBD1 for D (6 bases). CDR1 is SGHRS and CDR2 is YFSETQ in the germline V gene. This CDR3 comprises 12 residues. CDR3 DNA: TGTGCCAGCAGCTCAACAGGGAGCGAGCAGTTCTTC. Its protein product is CASSSTGSEQFF.

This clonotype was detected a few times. CDR3 DNA sequence: TGCGCCAGCAGCCAAGATGTGGGATTTCGGGGGGTTCAGCCCCAGCATTTT. Protein: CASSQDVGFRGVQPQHF. The genes are TRBV4-1 and TRBJ1-5, with D possibly TRBD1 on 5 matching bases. The V end was cut by 0 bases, the J end by 6 bases, with 18 bases between. Germline V gene lookup returns CDR1 MGHRA and CDR2 YSYEKL. CDR3 length equals 17 residues.

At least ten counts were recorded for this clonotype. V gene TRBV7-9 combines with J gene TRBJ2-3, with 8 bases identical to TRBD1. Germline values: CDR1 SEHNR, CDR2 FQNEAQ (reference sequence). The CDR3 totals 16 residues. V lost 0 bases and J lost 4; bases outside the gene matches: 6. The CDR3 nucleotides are TGTGCCAGCAGCTTAGCGTTGGACAGGGTGGCAGATACGCAGTATTTT. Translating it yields CASSLALDRVADTQYF.